One and the same sample provided the 10 T cell receptor beta chains below, sequenced in a study of T cell responses to AZD1222 COVID-19 vaccine. Clones were sequenced by immunoSEQ multiplex PCR, and TCRdb holds only the in-frame ones, with some missing. The sample has some 200,000 clones; around 90% are singletons. Sample: peripheral blood, taken on day 0 of AZD1222 vaccination. These receptors were obtained from an adult in good health.

This clone occurred a few times. The chain joins TRBV5-4 to TRBJ1-6; D may be TRBD1 (5 bases). Germline V gene sequence: CDR1 SGHNT, CDR2 YYREEE (reference sequence). The CDR3 is made up of 18 amino acids. Trimming took off 0 bases at V and 7 bases at J, with 20 bases between the two ends. The CDR3 nucleotides read TGTGCCAGCAGCTTGGGAGCCACCTTAGGGACCGCGAATTCACCCCTCCACTTT. Its translation is CASSLGATLGTANSPLHF.

J is TRBJ2-5 and V is TRBV4-1, with 8 bases aligning to TRBD1. Germline V lookup: CDR1 MGHRA, CDR2 YSYEKL. The CDR3 contains 15 residues. With V trimmed by 0 bases and J by 7 bases, 7 bases remained unmatched. DNA of the CDR3: TGCGCCAGCAGCCAAGAGGAGACAGGGGCTGGGACCCAGTACTTC. This gives the protein CASSQEETGAGTQYF.

This sequence joins TRBV18 and TRBJ2-7, with a tentative D call TRBD1 (6 bases). Germline V CDR1 and CDR2: KGHSH, LQKENI. Trimming left V 8 bases short and J 0 bases short, with 23 bases between. The CDR3 contains 17 residues. The CDR3 DNA is TGTGCCAGCCTACCTCAAAAGACAGGCCGAAGCTCCTACGAGCAGTACTTC. The encoded protein is CASLPQKTGRSSYEQYF.

The chain combines TRBV4-3 with TRBJ1-1, with 7 positions matching TRBD1. Germline CDR1 reads LGHNA; CDR2 reads YSLEER. V trimming: 3 bases; J trimming: 5 bases; junction bases outside the gene matches: 12. The CDR3 is made up of 16 amino acids. Here the CDR3 reads CASSHASTGRRTEAFF. The CDR3 nucleotides read TGCGCCAGCAGCCACGCCTCGACAGGGCGTCGGACTGAAGCTTTCTTT.

The V gene is TRBV19, the J gene TRBJ2-1; D tentatively reads TRBD1 or TRBD2 (5 bases each). The CDR3 extends over 16 amino acids. Trimming cost V 3 bases and J 6 bases, with 18 bases left between them. From germline, CDR1 is LNHDA and CDR2 SQIVND (reference sequence). CDR3 nucleotide sequence: TGTGCCAGTAGTATGCCAGGGAGAGACACGGGCAATGAGCAGTTCTTC. Translation gives CASSMPGRDTGNEQFF. Full variable domain (missing parts from reference TRBV19 and TRBJ2-1): DGGITQSPKYLFRKEGQNVTLSCEQNLNHDAMYWYRQDPGQGLRLIYYSQIVNDFQKGDIAEGYSVSREKKESFPLTVTSAQKNPTAFYLCASSMPGRDTGNEQFFGPGTRLTVL.

The chain recombines TRBV6-1 with TRBJ2-7; 10 bases map to TRBD1. Trimming took 4 bases from V and 2 from J; bases not matched to a gene: 8. This CDR3 is built from 16 residues. CDR1 and CDR2 (germline): MNHNS, SASEGT. The CDR3 spells CASSGAGGTGAYEQYF. The CDR3 coding sequence is TGTGCCAGCAGTGGGGCAGGAGGGACAGGGGCCTACGAGCAGTACTTC.

The CDR3 sequence: CASSQGTGGAGANVLTF. The CDR3 coding sequence is TGTGCCAGCAGCCAAGGGACAGGGGGCGCTGGGGCCAACGTCCTGACTTTC. The chain carries TRBV4-2 and TRBJ2-6, with TRBD1 matching over 11 bases. J lost 2 bases, V lost 1 base, and 1 base had no gene match. The germline gives CDR1 LGHNA, CDR2 YNFKEQ. CDR3 length equals 17 residues.

V and J are TRBV28 and TRBJ1-3; TRBD1 matches at 8 bases. Germline assignment: CDR1 MDHEN and CDR2 SYDVKM. CDR3 length: 16 residues. V shed 5 bases, J shed 4 bases, and the junction held 10 bases outside the gene matches. The DNA for the CDR3 is TGTGCCAGCAGTCCGGGGCAGGGGGCTTGGGGAAACACCATATATTTT. Translation gives CASSPGQGAWGNTIYF.

The chain employs TRBV7-2 and TRBJ2-1, with a tentative D call TRBD2 (5 bases). Deletions cut 0 bases from V and 10 bases from J, with 7 bases between. The CDR3 consists of 12 residues. CDR1 is SGHTA and CDR2 is FQGNSA in the germline V gene. The CDR3 coding sequence is TGTGCCAGCAGCTTAGCAACGGGGGAGCAGTTCTTC. It translates to CASSLATGEQFF.

The rearrangement links TRBV19 to TRBJ1-2, with D possibly TRBD1 on 5 matching bases. This CDR3 region has 15 residues. The V gene lost 7 bases and the J gene lost 3 bases, with 18 bases spanning the gap. In germline, CDR1 is LNHDA, CDR2 SQIVND (reference sequence). CDR3 loop: CASIHRGGDYYGYTF. Here the CDR3 DNA reads TGTGCCAGTATCCACCGGGGCGGGGATTACTATGGCTACACCTTC.